This T cell receptor beta chain was retrieved from a study of blood T cell repertoires in COVID-19. Overall study: Spain, Italy and the United States supplied samples that represented acute and convalescent COVID-19.

Only in-frame clones appear in the TCRdb table, and some are missing; sequencing was by immunoSEQ multiplex PCR. Of about 160,000 clones detected, 75% to 85% appear once; the ten largest clones hold approximately 6%. This clone was detected only once. Cohort allocation depended upon clinical history that participants reported. In Cohort 3, a recovered donor had either two negative PCRs, clearance, or symptom resolution. This TCR was recovered from a middle-aged man who had recovered from COVID-19. The sequenced sample was PBMCs or T cells enriched from blood (not recorded which).

The DNA for the CDR3 is TGTGCCTGGAGTGTAGGACAGACTGAAGCTTTCTTT. Its protein is CAWSVGQTEAFF. The rearrangement joins TRBV30 to TRBJ1-1; weak D call: TRBD1 (6 bases). V was trimmed by 0 bases and J by 5 bases, leaving 7 bases between them. Germline CDR1 GTSNPN, CDR2 SVGIG (reference sequence). CDR3 length equals 12 residues.